This entry concerns a single T cell receptor (beta chain). Its antigen is unknown. No qualities accompany the bases; no much larger clone lies one base away. The entire amount of isolated RNA was reverse transcribed using the High Capacity cDNA Reverse Transcription Kit, so the sequenced TCRB transcripts were expressed ones. Deep immunoSEQ sequencing was applied to naive, central memory and regulatory T cell samples, giving an average of about 3.6 million total reads per sample. Sorted cells were lysed in RLT buffer and RNA was extracted with DNase-treated RNeasy Micro or Mini kits, depending on cell number. To prevent cross-contamination, each cell subset was processed individually, whereas patient and healthy donor samples were processed jointly. Using the immunoSEQ multiplex PCR, TCRB sequences were amplified from cDNA into 87-bp fragments spanning the CDR3 region. The amplicons were sequenced using the Illumina HiSeq platform. Per the original workflow: PCR bias was computationally corrected using synthetic template baselines, reads within Hamming distance 2 were collapsed, and singletons that could not be merged were discarded. Reads were aligned against IMGT to assign V, D and J genes, CDR3 length and insertions or deletions at six rearrangement sites. Within each subset, clonotype counts were normalized to sorted cell number, after which true diversity and Gini coefficients were computed with the tcR R package. The overlap coefficient, calculated on TCRB nucleotide sequences, was used to measure repertoire sharing. Out-of-frame TCRB sequences from naive cells were analyzed as a proxy for the pre-selection repertoire. TCRdb's version of the immuneACCESS table is confined to in-frame rearrangements and falls short of the full clone set. An unresolved V gene accounts for under half of the shortfall where checked; the remainder is of unknown origin. That table is the source of V, J and clone size, and D and trimming were worked out from the DNA. The sample table lists more than 250,000 clones, around 22% of them with a count of one. In total, the top ten clones hold about 0.012% of the sample.

From each donor, a single peripheral blood sample of 95 to 150 mL on average was drawn into heparinised tubes. A BD FACSAria II was used to sort naive, central memory, regulatory and stem cell-like memory CD4+ T cells with a panel that included CD45RO, CCR7, CD25, CD127, CD95 and CD27. Purity was above 98% for every sorted population. Right away, PBMCs were isolated by Lymphoprep density gradient centrifugation and were stained directly, with no culture step. So that batch effects would be minimized, each experiment stained and sorted samples in pairs, pairing one healthy donor with one patient. The CDR3 numbers 14 residues from cysteine through phenylalanine. Solely the CDR3 DNA is kept, with 42 bases framed from the first base. This specimen comes from a study of beta chain features in type 1 diabetes (dated 2018 in TCRdb). Context from the whole study: Patients and healthy donors did not differ in mean age, gender distribution, total cell number or subset yield. Regulatory and stem cell-like memory subsets were isolated from only 8 patients and 8 healthy donors, whereas naive and central memory subsets came from all 30 or so donors. A total of about 100,000,000 sorted cells were examined across all samples, and RNA yield correlated strongly with the number of cells per subset. In the study, TCRB repertoires of sorted circulating CD4+ T cell subsets from recently diagnosed type 1 diabetes patients were compared with those of matched healthy donors. Study-wide conclusions, independent of this receptor: PCR may preferentially amplify shorter templates, but because patient and control samples were amplified and corrected together, any resulting skew would affect both groups equally. Only small numbers of individuals were included in the HLA sub-analyses, which left unresolved whether HLA type had any influence on TCRB rearrangement. Naive, central memory and regulatory TCRB repertoires appeared more similar among patients than among healthy donors. Patients with type 1 diabetes made fewer insertions and deleted more nucleotides at VDJ recombination sites, implying thymic rearrangement abnormalities. In all four CD4+ subsets, TCRB CDR3 length was moderately but significantly shorter in type 1 diabetes patients. Because cDNA rather than genomic DNA was sequenced, highly expressing activated cells could have been over-represented, although no difference in activation and CD3 levels was found between groups.

The source is a young woman with type 1 diabetes. Recombination connected TRBV1 to TRBJ2-4; TRBD1 reflects the table's D call only, with no check against the DNA. TRBV1 is assigned pseudogene status. The source material was naive CD4+ T cells from blood. Read against the paper, the sample's cell subset or site label means: true naive CD4+ T cells. The CDR3 loop reads CTSSPRSVWDIQYF. The sequenced DNA: TGCACCAGCAGCCCCAGGTCGGTCTGGGACATTCAGTACTTC.